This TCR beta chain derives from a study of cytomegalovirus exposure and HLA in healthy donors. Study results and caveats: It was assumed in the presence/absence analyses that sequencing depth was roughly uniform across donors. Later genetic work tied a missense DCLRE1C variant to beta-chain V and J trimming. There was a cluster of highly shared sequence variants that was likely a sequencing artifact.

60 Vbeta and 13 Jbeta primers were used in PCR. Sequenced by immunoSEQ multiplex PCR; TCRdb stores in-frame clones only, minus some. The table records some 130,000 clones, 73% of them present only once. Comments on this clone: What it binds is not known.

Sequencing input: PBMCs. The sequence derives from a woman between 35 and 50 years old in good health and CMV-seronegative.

The chain's CDR3 is CASSLSGAGYEQYF. The CDR3 DNA reads TGCGCCAGCAGCTTGAGCGGGGCAGGTTACGAGCAGTACTTC. V gene TRBV5-1 combines with J gene TRBJ2-7; 7 bases are shared with TRBD2. The V gene's germline CDR1 is SGHRS and CDR2 YFSETQ. This CDR3 spans 14 amino acids. The V segment lost 1 base and the J segment 4 bases; nucleotides outside the gene matches: 5.